The clone carrying this T cell receptor beta chain appeared a single time. No antigen is known for it. This sample was taken from a study of a mutant IDH1 vaccine in newly diagnosed glioma. For the study at large: Most patients had received both radiotherapy and temozolomide, the prior options being radiotherapy, temozolomide, or both. Findings of the study overall: Immune responses arising from the vaccine appeared in about 93% of patients.

This table comes from immunoSEQ multiplex PCR, and its TCRdb copy is limited to in-frame clones, with some not included. Of around 40,000 clones detected, 80% to 85% appear once; the ten largest clones hold 2.2%. Time point here: week 11, during vaccination. Vaccine doses each comprised 300 ug of mutant IDH1 20-mer peptide, with topical imiquimod. The receptor comes from a man aged 40-50 years with glioma. The sample in question was PBMCs, obtained from a glioma patient whose treatment included an IDH1 peptide vaccine.

The chain's CDR3 is CASSLLVGFTGETQYF. The CDR3 coding sequence is TGTGCCAGCAGCTTACTTGTCGGGTTCACGGGGGAGACCCAGTACTTC. The chain carries TRBV7-2 and TRBJ2-5; D is possibly TRBD2 (5 bases). V was shortened by 2 bases and J by 5 bases, with 18 bases between the two germline ends. Germline CDR1 reads SGHTA; CDR2 reads FQGNSA. This CDR3 has 16 amino acids. The whole variable domain, filled in from reference TRBV7-2 and TRBJ2-5, reads GAGVSQSPSNKVTEKGKDVELRCDPISGHTALYWYRQSLGQGLEFLIYFQGNSAPDKSGLPSDRFSAERTGGSVSTLTIQRTQQEDSAVYLCASSLLVGFTGETQYFGPGTRLLVL.